A single T cell receptor (beta chain) is shown here with its context. Its specificity is not known. The entry originates in a study of OX40 agonist ivuxolimab in advanced cancers. Germline V gene data show CDR1 as LNHNV and CDR2 as YYDKDF (reference sequence). The CDR3 has 13 amino acids. Losses at the gene ends were 5 bases for V and 2 bases for J; bases not matched to a gene: 2. Whole-study results and caveats: Among the lowest levels of clonal expansion were found in partial responders at 0.1-3.0 mg/kg. Low normalized T-cell clonal expansion was also seen in some nonresponders. The average count of expanded clones was higher among CD8+ T cells than among CD4+.

Profiled with immunoSEQ multiplex PCR; TCRdb holds only in-frame clones, not every one. The sample lists 14,000 or so clones; around three quarters were seen once. The gene calls are TRBV15 and TRBJ1-2; 7 bases line up with TRBD1. Sequenced here: CD4+ or CD8+ T cells sorted from blood, sampled in a trial of the OX40 agonist ivuxolimab. The origin of this receptor is an adult with an advanced solid tumor such as melanoma, head and neck, liver or kidney cancer. The chain's CDR3 is CATSAQGNYGYTF. The CDR3 nucleotides read TGTGCCACCAGCGCACAGGGGAACTATGGCTACACCTTC.